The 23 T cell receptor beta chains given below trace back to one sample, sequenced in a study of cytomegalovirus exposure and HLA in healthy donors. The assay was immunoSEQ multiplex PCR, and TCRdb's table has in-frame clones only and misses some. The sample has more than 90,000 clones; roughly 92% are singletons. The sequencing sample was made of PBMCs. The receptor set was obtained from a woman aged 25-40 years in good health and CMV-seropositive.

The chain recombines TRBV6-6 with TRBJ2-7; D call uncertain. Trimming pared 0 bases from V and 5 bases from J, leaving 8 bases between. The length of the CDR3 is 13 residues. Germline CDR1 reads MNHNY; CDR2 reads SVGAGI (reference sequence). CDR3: CASSYSSAHEQYF. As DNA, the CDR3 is TGTGCCAGCAGTTACTCGAGTGCTCACGAGCAGTACTTC.

CDR3 coding DNA: TGTGCCGGCCTGGGACAGGGGTCCCGGGGCTATGGCTACACCTTC. It codes for CAGLGQGSRGYGYTF. V usage is TRBV28 and J usage is TRBJ1-2, with 10 bases identical to TRBD1. Germline CDR1 and CDR2: MDHEN and SYDVKM. With V trimmed by 11 bases and J by 4 bases, 13 bases remained unmatched. The CDR3 has 15 residues.

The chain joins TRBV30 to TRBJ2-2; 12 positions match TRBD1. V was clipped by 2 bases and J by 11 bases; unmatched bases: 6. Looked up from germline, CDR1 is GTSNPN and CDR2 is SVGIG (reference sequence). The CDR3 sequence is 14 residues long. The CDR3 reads CAWSSGQGALELFF. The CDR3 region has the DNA TGTGCCTGGAGTTCGGGACAGGGGGCTCTAGAGCTGTTTTTT.

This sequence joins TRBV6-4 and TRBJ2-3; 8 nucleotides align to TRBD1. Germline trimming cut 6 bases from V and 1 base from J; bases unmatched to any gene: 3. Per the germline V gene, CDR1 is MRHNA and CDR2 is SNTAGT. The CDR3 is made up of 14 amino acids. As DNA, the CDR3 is TGTGCCAGCAGCCAGGACAGGGGCACAGATACGCAGTATTTT. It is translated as CASSQDRGTDTQYF.

The CDR3: CASSQQGIDEKLFF. The CDR3 nucleotides are TGTGCCAGCAGCCAGCAGGGCATCGATGAAAAACTGTTTTTT. This sequence joins TRBV14 and TRBJ1-4, with a possible D match to TRBD1 (5 bases). Trimming took off 3 bases at V and 6 bases at J, with 11 bases between the two ends. The CDR3 has 14 residues. Germline assignment: CDR1 SGHDN and CDR2 FVKESK. The whole variable domain, remainder taken from reference TRBV14 and TRBJ1-4, is EAGVTQFPSHSVIEKGQTVTLRCDPISGHDNLYWYRRVMGKEIKFLLHFVKESKQDESGMPNNRFLAERTGGTYSTLKVQPAELEDSGVYFCASSQQGIDEKLFFGSGTQLSVL.

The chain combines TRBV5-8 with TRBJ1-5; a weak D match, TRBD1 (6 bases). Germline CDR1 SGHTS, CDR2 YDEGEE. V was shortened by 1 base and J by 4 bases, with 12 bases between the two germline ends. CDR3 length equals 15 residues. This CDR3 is CASSLPGARNQPQHF. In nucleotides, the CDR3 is TGTGCCAGCAGCTTGCCAGGGGCCCGAAATCAGCCCCAGCATTTT.

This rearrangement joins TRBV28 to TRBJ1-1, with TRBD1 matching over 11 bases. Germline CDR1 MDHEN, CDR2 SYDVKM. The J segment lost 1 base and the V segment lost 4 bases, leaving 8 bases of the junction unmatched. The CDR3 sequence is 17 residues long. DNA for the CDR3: TGTGCCAGCAGTTCGGACAGGGGGCTGGTTAAGAACACTGAAGCTTTCTTT. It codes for CASSSDRGLVKNTEAFF.

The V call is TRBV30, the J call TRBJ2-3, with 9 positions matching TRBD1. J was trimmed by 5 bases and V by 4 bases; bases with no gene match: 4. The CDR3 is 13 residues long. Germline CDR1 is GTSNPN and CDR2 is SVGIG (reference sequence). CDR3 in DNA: TGTGCCTGGACGACAGGGGGTATAGATACGCAGTATTTT. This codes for CAWTTGGIDTQYF.

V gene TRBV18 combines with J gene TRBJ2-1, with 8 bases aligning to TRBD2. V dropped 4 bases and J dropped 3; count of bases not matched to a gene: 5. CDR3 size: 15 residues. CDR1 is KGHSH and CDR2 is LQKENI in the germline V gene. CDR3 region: CASSLPGLGYNEQFF. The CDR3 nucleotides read TGTGCCAGCTCACTACCGGGACTAGGCTACAATGAGCAGTTCTTC.

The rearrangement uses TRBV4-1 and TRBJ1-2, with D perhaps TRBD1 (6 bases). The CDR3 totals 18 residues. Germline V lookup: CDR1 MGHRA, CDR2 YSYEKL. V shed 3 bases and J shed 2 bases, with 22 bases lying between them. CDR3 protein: CASSQWIPTSGTNYGYTF. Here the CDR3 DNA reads TGCGCCAGCAGCCAGTGGATACCGACCTCCGGGACAAACTATGGCTACACCTTC.

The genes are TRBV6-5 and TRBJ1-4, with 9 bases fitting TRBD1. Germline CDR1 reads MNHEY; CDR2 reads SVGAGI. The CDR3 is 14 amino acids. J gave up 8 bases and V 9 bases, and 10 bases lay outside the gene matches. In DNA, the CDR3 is TGTGCCAGTCGAGCGACAGGGGGGGGCGAAAAACTGTTTTTT. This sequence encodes CASRATGGGEKLFF.

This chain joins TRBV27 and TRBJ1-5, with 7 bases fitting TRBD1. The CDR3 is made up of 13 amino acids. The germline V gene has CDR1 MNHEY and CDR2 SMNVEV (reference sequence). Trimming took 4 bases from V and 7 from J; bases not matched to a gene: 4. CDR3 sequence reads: CASSSGGWQPQHF. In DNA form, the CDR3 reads TGTGCCAGCAGTTCAGGGGGATGGCAGCCCCAGCATTTT.

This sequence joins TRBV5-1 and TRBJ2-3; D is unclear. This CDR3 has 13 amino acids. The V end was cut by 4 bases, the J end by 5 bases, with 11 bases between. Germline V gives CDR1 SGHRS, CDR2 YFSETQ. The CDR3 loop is CASSTRLEDTQYF. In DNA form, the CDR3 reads TGCGCCAGCAGCACCCGACTCGAAGATACGCAGTATTTT. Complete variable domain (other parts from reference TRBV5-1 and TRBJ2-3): KAGVTQTPRYLIKTRGQQVTLSCSPISGHRSVSWYQQTPGQGLQFLFEYFSETQRNKGNFPGRFSGRQFSNSRSEMNVSTLELGDSALYLCASSTRLEDTQYFGPGTRLTVL.

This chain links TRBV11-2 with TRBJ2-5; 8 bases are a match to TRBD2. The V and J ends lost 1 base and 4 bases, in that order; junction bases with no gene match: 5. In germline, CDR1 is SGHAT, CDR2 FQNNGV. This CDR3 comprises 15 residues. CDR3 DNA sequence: TGTGCCAGCAGCTTAGGTAGCGGGAACACAGAGACCCAGTACTTC. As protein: CASSLGSGNTETQYF.

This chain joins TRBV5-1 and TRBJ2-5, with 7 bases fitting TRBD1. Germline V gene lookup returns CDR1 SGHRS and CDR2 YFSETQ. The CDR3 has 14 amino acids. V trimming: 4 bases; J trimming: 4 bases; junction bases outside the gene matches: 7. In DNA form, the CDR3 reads TGCGCCAGCAGCCAACAGGGGCGTGGAGAGACCCAGTACTTC. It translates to CASSQQGRGETQYF. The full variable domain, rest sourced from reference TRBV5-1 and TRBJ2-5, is KAGVTQTPRYLIKTRGQQVTLSCSPISGHRSVSWYQQTPGQGLQFLFEYFSETQRNKGNFPGRFSGRQFSNSRSEMNVSTLELGDSALYLCASSQQGRGETQYFGPGTRLLVL.

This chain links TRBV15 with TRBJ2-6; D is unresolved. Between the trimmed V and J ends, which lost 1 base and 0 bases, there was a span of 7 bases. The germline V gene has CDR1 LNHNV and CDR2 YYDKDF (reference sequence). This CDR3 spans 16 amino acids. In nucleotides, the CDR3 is TGTGCCACCAGCAGAGTGGCAGTCTCTGGGGCCAACGTCCTGACTTTC. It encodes CATSRVAVSGANVLTF.

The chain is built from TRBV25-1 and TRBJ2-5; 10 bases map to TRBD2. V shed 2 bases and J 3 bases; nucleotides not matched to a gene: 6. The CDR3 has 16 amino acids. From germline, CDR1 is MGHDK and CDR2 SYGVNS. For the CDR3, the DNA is TGTGCCAGCAGTGAAATCATCCTAGCGGGAGAAGAGACCCAGTACTTC. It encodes CASSEIILAGEETQYF.

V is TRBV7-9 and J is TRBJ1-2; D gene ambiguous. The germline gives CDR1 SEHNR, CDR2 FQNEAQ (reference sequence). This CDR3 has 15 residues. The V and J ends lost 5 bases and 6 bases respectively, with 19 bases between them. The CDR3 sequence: CASSGYLRGLDGYTF. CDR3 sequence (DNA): TGTGCCAGCAGCGGGTACCTGCGGGGTCTCGATGGCTACACCTTC.

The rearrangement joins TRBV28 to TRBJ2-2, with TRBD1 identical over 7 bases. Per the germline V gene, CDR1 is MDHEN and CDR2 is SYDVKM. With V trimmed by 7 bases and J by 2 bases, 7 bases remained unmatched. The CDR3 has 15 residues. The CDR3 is CASTRGDRNTGELFF. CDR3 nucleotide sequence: TGTGCCAGCACCAGAGGGGACAGAAACACCGGGGAGCTGTTTTTT. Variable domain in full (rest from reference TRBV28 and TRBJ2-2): DVKVTQSSRYLVKRTGEKVFLECVQDMDHENMFWYRQDPGLGLRLIYFSYDVKMKEKGDIPEGYSVSREKKERFSLILESASTNQTSMYLCASTRGDRNTGELFFGEGSRLTVL.

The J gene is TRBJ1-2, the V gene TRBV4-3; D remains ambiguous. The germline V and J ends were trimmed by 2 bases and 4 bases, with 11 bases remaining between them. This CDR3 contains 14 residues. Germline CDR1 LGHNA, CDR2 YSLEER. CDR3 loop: CASSQILGVYGYTF. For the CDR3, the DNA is TGCGCCAGCAGCCAAATTCTGGGAGTCTATGGCTACACCTTC.

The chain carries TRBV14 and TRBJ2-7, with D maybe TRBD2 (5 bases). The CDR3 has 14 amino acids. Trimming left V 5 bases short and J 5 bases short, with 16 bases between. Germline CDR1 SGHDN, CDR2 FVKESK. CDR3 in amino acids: CASSGLKRRDEQYF. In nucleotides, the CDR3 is TGTGCCAGCAGCGGACTGAAGCGAAGGGACGAGCAGTACTTC.

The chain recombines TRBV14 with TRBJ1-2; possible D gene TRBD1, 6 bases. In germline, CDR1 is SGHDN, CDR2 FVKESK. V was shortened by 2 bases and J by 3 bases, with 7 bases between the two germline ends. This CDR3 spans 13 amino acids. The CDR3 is CASSQQGYYGYTF. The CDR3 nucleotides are TGTGCCAGCAGCCAACAGGGGTACTATGGCTACACCTTC.

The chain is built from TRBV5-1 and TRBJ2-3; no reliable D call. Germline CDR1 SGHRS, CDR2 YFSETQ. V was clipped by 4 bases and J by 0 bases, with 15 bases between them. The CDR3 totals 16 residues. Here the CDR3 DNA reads TGCGCCAGCAGCACCTCTGAGAGCCCTAGCACAGATACGCAGTATTTT. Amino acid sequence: CASSTSESPSTDTQYF.